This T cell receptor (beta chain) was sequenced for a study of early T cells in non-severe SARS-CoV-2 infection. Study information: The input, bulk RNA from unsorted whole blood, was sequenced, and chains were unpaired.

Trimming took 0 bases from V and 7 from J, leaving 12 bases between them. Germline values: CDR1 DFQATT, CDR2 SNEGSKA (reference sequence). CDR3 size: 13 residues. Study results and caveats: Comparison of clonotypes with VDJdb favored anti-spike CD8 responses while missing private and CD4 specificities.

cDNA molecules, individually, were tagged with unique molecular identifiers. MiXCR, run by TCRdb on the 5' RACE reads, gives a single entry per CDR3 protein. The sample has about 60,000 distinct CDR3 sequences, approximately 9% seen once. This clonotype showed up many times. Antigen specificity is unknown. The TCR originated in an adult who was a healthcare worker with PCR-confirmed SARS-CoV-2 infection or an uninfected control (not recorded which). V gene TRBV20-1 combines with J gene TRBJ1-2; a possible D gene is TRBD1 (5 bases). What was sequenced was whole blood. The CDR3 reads CSARDTGVLGYTF. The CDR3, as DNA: TGCAGTGCTAGAGATACGGGGGTTCTTGGCTACACCTTC.